One and the same sample provided the 29 T cell receptor beta chains below, sequenced in a study of regulatory T cells in long-lasting Graves disease. Through Arm-PCR of CDR3 regions and iRepertoire HTBI primers, TCR beta libraries were built. TCRdb ran MiXCR on the multiplex PCR reads and lists one entry per CDR3 protein. The sample lists around 480,000 distinct CDR3 sequences; around 15% were seen once. Time point: newly diagnosed GD, antithyroid drugs for less than 3 months. PBMC-derived RNA was used for the TCR library. Separately, the same data were catalogued under a study of T cells in Graves' hyperthyroidism and ophthalmopathy.

The sequenced sample was peripheral blood mononuclear cells (PBMCs), obtained at new diagnosis, from a patient treated with antithyroid drugs. The receptors stem from a man aged 40-49 years with Graves disease.

V is TRBV6-5 and J is TRBJ2-3; D gene unclear. V lost 3 bases and J lost 0, with 19 bases in between. This CDR3 spans 18 amino acids. Germline V lookup: CDR1 MNHEY, CDR2 SVGAGI. CDR3 sequence: CASSYSTDPGPSTDTQYF. The CDR3 nucleotides read TGTGCCAGCAGTTATTCGACCGATCCGGGTCCTAGCACAGATACGCAGTATTTT.

There are many counts of this clonotype. CDR3: CASSYVGVSRETQYF. As DNA, the CDR3 is TGTGCCAGCAGTTACGTGGGGGTTTCAAGGGAGACCCAGTACTTC. The rearrangement links TRBV6-5 to TRBJ2-5; D assignment may be TRBD1 or TRBD2 (5 bases each). CDR1 and CDR2 from the germline V gene are MNHEY and SVGAGI. This CDR3 is built from 15 residues. Trimming cost V 2 bases and J 5 bases, with 15 bases left between them.

The chain links TRBV20-1 to TRBJ2-1; 13 bases align to TRBD2. The CDR3 runs 15 residues. Germline-derived CDR1 and CDR2 are DFQATT and SNEGSKA (reference sequence). Germline trimming cut 6 bases from V and 8 bases from J; bases unmatched to any gene: 10. Here the CDR3 reads CSAEDGLAGAHEQFF. The CDR3, as DNA: TGCAGTGCGGAAGACGGACTAGCGGGAGCCCATGAGCAGTTCTTC.

In its sample, this clonotype was seen many times. V usage is TRBV11-2 and J usage is TRBJ2-3; D not certain. In germline, CDR1 is SGHAT, CDR2 FQNNGV. CDR3 length equals 15 residues. V was clipped by 4 bases and J by 5 bases, with 16 bases between them. The CDR3 sequence: CASSYRSAGRDTQYF. As DNA, the CDR3 is TGTGCCAGCAGCTACCGCTCGGCCGGACGAGATACGCAGTATTTT.

This clonotype was recorded many times. The chain is built from TRBV20-1 and TRBJ1-3; D not resolved. The CDR3 loop spans 13 amino acids. From germline, CDR1 is DFQATT and CDR2 SNEGSKA (reference sequence). Trimming removed 0 bases at V and 0 bases at J, with 3 bases between. The CDR3 is CSARDNSGNTIYF. DNA for the CDR3: TGCAGTGCTAGAGATAACTCTGGAAACACCATATATTTT.

This clonotype was seen many times. The V and J genes are TRBV12-3 or TRBV12-4 and TRBJ1-1; possible D gene TRBD1, 5 bases. This CDR3 is 12 amino acids long. Trimming cost V 3 bases and J 8 bases, with 10 bases left between them. The CDR3 here is CASSFMTDEAFF. The CDR3, as DNA: TGTGCCAGCAGTTTTATGACAGACGAAGCTTTCTTT.

There are a few counts of this clonotype. In DNA form, the CDR3 reads TGTGCCAGTAGGGCCGGGACTAGCGGCAGAAGCACAGATACGCAGTATTTT. Encoded protein: CASRAGTSGRSTDTQYF. The chain employs TRBV19 and TRBJ2-3; 11 bases agree with TRBD2. Trimming at V came to 6 bases and at J to 0 bases, leaving 8 bases not matched to a gene. CDR1 is LNHDA and CDR2 is SQIVND in the germline V gene (reference sequence). The CDR3 has 17 residues. Using reference TRBV19 and TRBJ2-3 for the parts outside the CDR3, the full variable domain is DGGITQSPKYLFRKEGQNVTLSCEQNLNHDAMYWYRQDPGQGLRLIYYSQIVNDFQKGDIAEGYSVSREKKESFPLTVTSAQKNPTAFYLCASRAGTSGRSTDTQYFGPGTRLTVL.

This clonotype was recorded many times. The J gene is TRBJ1-5, the V gene TRBV28, with D possibly being TRBD1 (6 bases). V shed 2 bases and J shed 6 bases, with 14 bases lying between them. In germline, CDR1 is MDHEN, CDR2 SYDVKM. CDR3 length: 15 residues. DNA of the CDR3: TGTGCCAGCAGTTTACCGGGCGGGGGGCGTCAGCCCCAGCATTTT. As protein: CASSLPGGGRQPQHF.

This clonotype was detected a few times. This chain uses TRBV5-1 with TRBJ2-7, with D unclear. CDR1 SGHRS and CDR2 YFSETQ come from the germline V gene. CDR3 size: 13 residues. Trimming cost V 4 bases and J 6 bases, with 14 bases left between them. The CDR3 reads CASSQPFRAEQYF. CDR3 nucleotide sequence: TGCGCCAGCAGCCAACCATTCCGGGCCGAGCAGTACTTC.

The sample holds many counts of this clonotype. This chain links TRBV20-1 with TRBJ2-2, with a weak D call TRBD2 (6 bases). Trimming shortened V by 3 bases and J by 6 bases, and 23 bases separated the two germline ends. The V gene's germline CDR1 is DFQATT and CDR2 SNEGSKA (reference sequence). The CDR3 loop spans 17 amino acids. The CDR3 bases are TGCAGTGCTAGGGGTCTAGCTATAAGGTCGGGAGCCGGGGAGCTGTTTTTT. As protein: CSARGLAIRSGAGELFF.

This chain links TRBV19 with TRBJ2-1; D is unresolved. Germline CDR1 LNHDA, CDR2 SQIVND (reference sequence). V was trimmed by 3 bases and J by 2 bases, leaving 11 bases between them. The CDR3 is 15 amino acids. The CDR3 reads CASSIGQAAYNEQFF. The CDR3 coding sequence is TGTGCCAGTAGTATCGGTCAGGCAGCCTACAATGAGCAGTTCTTC.

V gene TRBV29-1 combines with J gene TRBJ2-2; no clear D gene. Germline CDR1 and CDR2: SQVTM and ANQGSEA. The CDR3 consists of 13 residues. The germline V and J ends were trimmed by 2 bases and 4 bases, with 8 bases remaining between them. The DNA of the CDR3 is TGCAGCGTTGAAAACACCCTCACCGGGGAGCTGTTTTTT. Amino acids: CSVENTLTGELFF.

The genes are TRBV19 and TRBJ2-5; D tentatively fits TRBD1 or TRBD2 (5 bases each). V gave up 5 bases and J gave up 9 bases, with 19 bases separating them. From germline, CDR1 is LNHDA and CDR2 SQIVND (reference sequence). This CDR3 is built from 14 residues. This CDR3 reads CASSSGTPVGPQYF. CDR3 DNA sequence: TGTGCCAGTAGTTCTGGGACCCCCGTTGGCCCCCAGTACTTC.

This clonotype has only a few counts. This chain joins TRBV6-1 and TRBJ2-6; 9 positions agree with TRBD1. With V trimmed by 3 bases and J by 3 bases, 3 bases remained unmatched. Germline V gene sequence: CDR1 MNHNS, CDR2 SASEGT. The CDR3 totals 16 residues. CDR3 protein: CASSERQGGGANVLTF. The CDR3 DNA follows: TGTGCCAGCAGTGAGCGACAGGGGGGTGGGGCCAACGTCCTGACTTTC.

The chain joins TRBV20-1 to TRBJ1-2, with 7 bases fitting TRBD1. The CDR3 consists of 12 residues. Trimming at V came to 5 bases and at J to 10 bases, leaving 10 bases not matched to a gene. Germline V gene data show CDR1 as DFQATT and CDR2 as SNEGSKA (reference sequence). In DNA, the CDR3 is TGCAGTGCTGGCGGGACAGTCCCGACCTACACCTTC. Protein: CSAGGTVPTYTF.

The V gene is TRBV6-1, the J gene TRBJ2-5, with D hard to call. The CDR3 extends over 15 amino acids. V was trimmed by 1 base and J by 5 bases, leaving 14 bases between them. Germline CDR1 is MNHNS and CDR2 is SASEGT. As DNA, the CDR3 is TGTGCCAGCAGTGAAGAGACACCTATCGCGGAGACCCAGTACTTC. Translating gives CASSEETPIAETQYF.

In its sample, this clonotype was seen many times. The V and J genes are TRBV20-1 and TRBJ2-3, with a tentative D call TRBD1 (6 bases). CDR1 is DFQATT and CDR2 is SNEGSKA in the germline V gene (reference sequence). Trimming stripped 5 bases from V and 1 base from J, with 10 bases between. This CDR3 is 13 amino acids long. The CDR3 bases are TGCAGTGCTCAACAGGGAGGCACAGATACGCAGTATTTT. The encoded protein is CSAQQGGTDTQYF.

This clonotype came up a few times. The chain has TRBV12-3 or TRBV12-4 and TRBJ1-2; D not certain. The length of the CDR3 is 13 residues. Trimming removed 7 bases at V and 6 bases at J, with 15 bases between. Here the CDR3 reads CASKMENRDGYTF. DNA for the CDR3: TGTGCCAGCAAAATGGAAAACCGCGATGGCTACACCTTC.

The sample holds many counts of this clonotype. The chain uses TRBV20-1 and TRBJ1-1; no firm D call. The CDR3 has 16 amino acids. From germline, CDR1 is DFQATT and CDR2 SNEGSKA (reference sequence). Trimming stripped 3 bases from V and 4 bases from J, with 21 bases between. The CDR3 sequence: CSARDPLPHEVTEAFF. Here the CDR3 DNA reads TGCAGTGCTAGGGACCCTCTGCCCCATGAGGTCACTGAAGCTTTCTTT.

This clonotype was counted at least ten times. The chain links TRBV30 to TRBJ2-2; D call uncertain. Trimming removed 6 bases at V and 3 bases at J, with 5 bases between. Germline CDR1 is GTSNPN and CDR2 is SVGIG (reference sequence). CDR3 length: 11 residues. In DNA form, the CDR3 reads TGTGCCTGTGGGGACACCGGGGAGCTGTTTTTT. Residues: CACGDTGELFF.

Comments on this clonotype: The likely explanation is a read error, given a far larger clone one base away. The V call is TRBV11-2, the J call TRBJ2-7; TRBD2 agrees at 11 bases. The CDR3 is 15 amino acids. The ends lost 1 base at V and 2 bases at J; junction bases unmatched: 1. Germline loops: CDR1 SGHAT, CDR2 FQNNGV. CDR3 amino acids: CASSLVLAGAYEQYF. CDR3 sequence (DNA): TGTGCCAGCAGCTTAGTACTAGCGGGAGCCTACGAGCAGTACTTC.

This clonotype was detected many times. The chain carries TRBV20-1 and TRBJ2-3; no firm D call. The CDR3 consists of 15 residues. Trimming cost V 1 base and J 1 base, with 12 bases left between them. Per the germline V gene, CDR1 is DFQATT and CDR2 is SNEGSKA (reference sequence). The CDR3 is CSARAPLWGTDTQYF. The CDR3 DNA is TGCAGTGCTAGAGCCCCCCTATGGGGCACAGATACGCAGTATTTT.

This clonotype was found many times. J is TRBJ2-3 and V is TRBV6-5; no clear D gene. The CDR3 length is 15 residues. In germline, CDR1 is MNHEY, CDR2 SVGAGI. Trimming removed 2 bases at V and 2 bases at J, with 11 bases between. CDR3 sequence: CASSYRPEPTDTQYF. DNA for the CDR3: TGTGCCAGCAGTTACAGGCCGGAGCCCACAGATACGCAGTATTTT.

At least ten counts were recorded for this clonotype. The rearrangement joins TRBV30 to TRBJ1-3; D not certain. The CDR3 has 13 amino acids. V was shortened by 0 bases and J by 4 bases, with 7 bases between the two germline ends. Germline loops: CDR1 GTSNPN, CDR2 SVGIG (reference sequence). The CDR3 here is CAWSVTEGNTIYF. In DNA, the CDR3 is TGTGCCTGGAGTGTAACGGAAGGAAACACCATATATTTT. Combining the CDR3 with reference TRBV30 and TRBJ1-3 gives the whole variable domain SQTIHQWPATLVQPVGSPLSLECTVEGTSNPNLYWYRQAAGRGLQLLFYSVGIGQISSEVPQNLSASRPQDRQFILSSKKLLLSDSGFYLCAWSVTEGNTIYFGEGSWLTVV.

This clonotype came up a few times. The junction and the germline gene differ at one end; a read error may be behind it. The J gene is TRBJ2-1, the V gene TRBV27; no clear D gene. CDR1 is MNHEY and CDR2 is SMNVEV in the germline V gene (reference sequence). The CDR3 consists of 12 residues. This chain's CDR3 is CASSTYKGKPSF. CDR3 bases: TGTGCCAGCAGTACATATAAGGGAAAGCCCTCTTTC.

This clonotype turned up a few times. This chain connects TRBV20-1 to TRBJ2-6; no definite D call. CDR1 is DFQATT, CDR2 SNEGSKA, per germline (reference sequence). V gave up 7 bases and J gave up 4 bases, with 11 bases separating them. This CDR3 contains 13 residues. CDR3 in amino acids: CSGRVPGANVLTF. CDR3 DNA sequence: TGCAGTGGCCGGGTCCCCGGGGCCAACGTCCTGACTTTC.

A few counts support this clonotype. The rearrangement uses TRBV3-1 and TRBJ2-1; TRBD1 matches at 10 bases. Unmatched junction bases numbered 4, after V lost 1 base and J lost 7 bases. Germline V CDR1 and CDR2: LGHDT, YNNKEL (reference sequence). The CDR3 is 15 residues long. CDR3 amino acids: CASSQGQGAWNEQFF. The CDR3, as DNA: TGTGCCAGCAGCCAAGGACAGGGGGCATGGAATGAGCAGTTCTTC.

The chain couples TRBV28 to TRBJ2-7; possibly TRBD1 for D (6 bases). Trimming left V 10 bases short and J 0 bases short, with 13 bases between. This CDR3 spans 13 amino acids. Germline CDR1 reads MDHEN; CDR2 reads SYDVKM. The CDR3 loop reads CATTSTGSYEQYF. The CDR3 coding sequence is TGTGCCACGACCTCGACAGGCTCCTACGAGCAGTACTTC. Full variable domain (rest looked up from reference TRBV28 and TRBJ2-7): DVKVTQSSRYLVKRTGEKVFLECVQDMDHENMFWYRQDPGLGLRLIYFSYDVKMKEKGDIPEGYSVSREKKERFSLILESASTNQTSMYLCATTSTGSYEQYFGPGTRLTVT.

This clonotype was counted only a few times. V gene TRBV11-2 combines with J gene TRBJ2-7, with 8 bases aligning to TRBD2. Germline CDR1 reads SGHAT; CDR2 reads FQNNGV. The CDR3 is made up of 16 amino acids. V was clipped by 5 bases and J by 6 bases; unmatched bases: 15. The CDR3 protein is CASSQEGPGGPSEQYF. The CDR3, as DNA: TGTGCCAGCAGCCAAGAGGGACCGGGAGGGCCCAGCGAGCAGTACTTC. Supplemented by reference TRBV11-2 and TRBJ2-7, the full variable domain reads EAGVAQSPRYKIIEKRQSVAFWCNPISGHATLYWYQQILGQGPKLLIQFQNNGVVDDSQLPKDRFSAERLKGVDSTLKIQPAKLEDSAVYLCASSQEGPGGPSEQYFGPGTRLTVT.